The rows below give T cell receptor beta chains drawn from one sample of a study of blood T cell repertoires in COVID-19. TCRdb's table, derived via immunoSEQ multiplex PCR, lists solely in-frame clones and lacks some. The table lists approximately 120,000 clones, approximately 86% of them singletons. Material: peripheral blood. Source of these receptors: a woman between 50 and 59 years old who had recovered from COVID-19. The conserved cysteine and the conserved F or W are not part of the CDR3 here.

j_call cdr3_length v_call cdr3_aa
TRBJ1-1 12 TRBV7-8 ASSLSRGFTEAF
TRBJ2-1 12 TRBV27 ASSPPDRYNEQF
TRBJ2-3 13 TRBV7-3 ASSLLGQSTDTQY
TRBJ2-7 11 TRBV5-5 ASSLLGPYEQY
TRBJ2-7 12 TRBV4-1 ASSQDSQHYEQY
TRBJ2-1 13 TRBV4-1 ASSHGGGAVNEQF
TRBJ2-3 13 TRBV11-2 ASSLEVPITDTQY
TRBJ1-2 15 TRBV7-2 ASSSDSSILLNYGYT
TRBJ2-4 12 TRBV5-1 ASRQGLAKNIQY
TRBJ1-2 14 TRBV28 ASSLLPLSAGYGYT
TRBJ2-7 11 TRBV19 ASSIGGQYEQY
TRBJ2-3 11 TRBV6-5 ASRVDRANTQY
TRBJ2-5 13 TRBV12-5 ASGLLRTGQETQY
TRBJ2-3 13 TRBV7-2 ASSPRQFSTDTQY
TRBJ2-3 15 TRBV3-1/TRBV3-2 ASSPNRVAGSSDTQY
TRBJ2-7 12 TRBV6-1 ASSEGVSGYEQY